These 6 T cell receptor beta chains were all obtained from the same sample, sequenced in a study of T cell repertoires in cytomegalovirus infection. From the reads, TCRdb called clonotypes with MiXCR, one entry per CDR3 protein. The data contain roughly 800,000 distinct CDR3 sequences, about 27% of them seen just once; the ten biggest clones take up around 13%. Their antigens remain unidentified. The sample in question was cultured CD8+ T cells from PBMCs, obtained from culture after CMV antigen stimulation. The receptors come from a human donor in good health (CMV status not recorded). Some clones in this sample may be carry-over from other donors' samples.

This clonotype showed up many times. The J gene is TRBJ2-2, the V gene TRBV7-2, with TRBD2 as a possible D gene (7 bases). CDR1 SGHTA and CDR2 FQGNSA come from the germline V gene. The CDR3 extends over 19 amino acids. Trimming removed 2 bases at V and 2 bases at J, with 21 bases between. The CDR3 DNA is TGTGCCAGCAGCTTAAGGGGCCCCGGGGGGCTAGTAAACACCGGGGAGCTGTTTTTT. Translated: CASSLRGPGGLVNTGELFF.

The V gene is TRBV10-2, the J gene TRBJ2-3, with D possibly being TRBD1 or TRBD2 (5 bases each). Germline CDR1 is WSHSY and CDR2 is SAAADI. The V end was cut by 7 bases, the J end by 0 bases, with 17 bases between. The CDR3 sequence is 16 residues long. The CDR3 bases are TGCGCCAGCACCCCTTCCGGGGCCCCTAGCACAGATACGCAGTATTTT. Its protein is CASTPSGAPSTDTQYF.

In its sample, this clonotype was seen once. The chain employs TRBV6-2 or TRBV6-3 and TRBJ2-1; 11 nucleotides line up with TRBD2. Germline values: CDR1 MNHEY, CDR2 SVGEGT. The V gene end was trimmed by 2 bases and the J gene end by 8 bases; junction bases not matched to a gene: 5. The CDR3 is 15 amino acids. CDR3 region: CASSYVAGGPYEQFF. CDR3 bases: TGTGCCAGCAGTTACGTAGCGGGGGGGCCCTATGAGCAGTTCTTC.

V usage is TRBV20-1 and J usage is TRBJ2-1, with D tentatively TRBD1 (6 bases). Germline V lookup: CDR1 DFQATT, CDR2 SNEGSKA (reference sequence). V lost 0 bases and J 6 bases, leaving 18 bases between the germline ends. This CDR3 comprises 16 residues. DNA of the CDR3: TGCAGTGCTAGAGATAAGAACAGGGTATCGGGCAATGAGCAGTTCTTC. This codes for CSARDKNRVSGNEQFF.

This clonotype was counted ten times or more. V and J are TRBV12-3 or TRBV12-4 and TRBJ1-1; perhaps TRBD1 as D (5 bases). With 5 bases removed from V and 3 bases from J, the gap between germline ends came to 13 bases. CDR3 length: 14 amino acids. As DNA, the CDR3 is TGTGCCAGCAGTCTCACCACGGGGGACACTGAAGCTTTCTTT. This encodes CASSLTTGDTEAFF.

This clonotype was seen a handful of times. The genes are TRBV5-5 and TRBJ2-2; TRBD1 or TRBD2 may be the D gene (5 bases each). The CDR3 contains 14 residues. In germline, CDR1 is SGHKS, CDR2 YYEKEE (reference sequence). V lost 4 bases, J lost 2 bases, and 9 bases lay in between. For the CDR3, the DNA is TGTGCCAGCAGCCTCTGGGACAACACCGGGGAGCTGTTTTTT. It yields the protein CASSLWDNTGELFF.